This entry describes one T cell receptor (beta chain). The antigen remains undetermined. This sample is part of a study of T cell responses to AZD1222 COVID-19 vaccine. General observations from the study: Most donors were white British and more were female, and clonal diversity was possibly underestimated. Reports say nearly half of spike-specific TCRs go after unmutated variant regions. Spike-specific TCR breadth and depth went up after people got two AZD1222 doses.

Clones were read by immunoSEQ multiplex PCR, and TCRdb kept only the in-frame ones, dropping some. The repertoire holds around 150,000 clones, with roughly 90% as singletons. CDR3 length equals 13 residues. V was clipped by 1 base and J by 6 bases, with 9 bases between them. The V gene's germline CDR1 is MDHEN and CDR2 SYDVKM. Source: peripheral blood, taken 28 days after the second AZD1222 dose. This receptor was obtained from an adult who received the AZD1222 COVID-19 vaccine. The V and J genes are TRBV28 and TRBJ1-2, with a weak D call TRBD1 (5 bases). CDR3 DNA: TGTGCCAGCAGTTTATCGGCAGGGCATGGCTACACCTTC. This encodes CASSLSAGHGYTF.